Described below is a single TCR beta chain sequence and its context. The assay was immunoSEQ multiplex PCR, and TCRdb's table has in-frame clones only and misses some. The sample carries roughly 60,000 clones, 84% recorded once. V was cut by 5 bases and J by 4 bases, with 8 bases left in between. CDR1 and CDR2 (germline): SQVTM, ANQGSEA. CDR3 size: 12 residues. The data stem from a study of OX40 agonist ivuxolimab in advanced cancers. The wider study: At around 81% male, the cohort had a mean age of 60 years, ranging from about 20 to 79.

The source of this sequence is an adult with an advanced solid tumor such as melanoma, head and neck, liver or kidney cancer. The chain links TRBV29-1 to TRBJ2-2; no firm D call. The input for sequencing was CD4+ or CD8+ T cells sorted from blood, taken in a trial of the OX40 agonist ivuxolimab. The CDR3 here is CSVLFGTGELFF. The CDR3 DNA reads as TGCAGCGTTCTTTTCGGCACCGGGGAGCTGTTTTTT.